This entry features one T cell receptor beta chain sequence. Its matching antigen is unknown. The germline V gene has CDR1 LNHDA and CDR2 SQIVND (reference sequence). This CDR3 is 15 amino acids long. The junction had 12 bases not matched to a gene; V was cut back by 8 bases and J by 5 bases. This specimen belongs to a study of cytomegalovirus exposure and HLA in healthy donors. Using immunoSEQ multiplex PCR, the repertoire was profiled, and TCRdb retains in-frame clones only, with some absent. This sample has fewer than 400,000 clones; 88% occur once, and the top ten carry around 0.91%. General study results and limits: The TCR clusters that emerged in the first cohort tended, a later analysis found, to co-occur in the 110 or so validation repertoires. A few CMV-associated chains were confirmed in vitro to be specific for CMV antigens. Rarity held for most TCR sequences, but there were some public TCRs that occurred in many donors.

V and J are TRBV19 and TRBJ1-5; TRBD1 matches at 7 bases. The sequenced sample was PBMCs. The TCR sequence derives from a man aged 25-45 years in good health and CMV-seronegative. In DNA form, the CDR3 reads TGTGCCAGTGGCCCCGGGACAGAGGGATATCAGCCCCAGCATTTT. Amino acids: CASGPGTEGYQPQHF.